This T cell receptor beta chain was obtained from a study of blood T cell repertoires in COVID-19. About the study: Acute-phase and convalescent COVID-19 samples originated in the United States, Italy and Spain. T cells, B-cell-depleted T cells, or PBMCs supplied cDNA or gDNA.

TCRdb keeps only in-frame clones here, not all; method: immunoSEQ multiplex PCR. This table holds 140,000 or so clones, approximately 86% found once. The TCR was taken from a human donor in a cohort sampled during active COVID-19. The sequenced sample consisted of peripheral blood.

The DNA for the CDR3 is TGTGCCAGTAGCCCGACAGGGGAGGTCTACGAGCAGTACTTC. Protein sequence: CASSPTGEVYEQYF. The rearrangement links TRBV19 to TRBJ2-7; 8 positions agree with TRBD1. J was trimmed by 3 bases and V by 6 bases; bases with no gene match: 7. The length of the CDR3 is 14 residues. The V gene's germline CDR1 is LNHDA and CDR2 SQIVND (reference sequence).